The 30 T cell receptor beta chains presented below share a single source sample, sequenced in a study of technical replicates of blood from a handful of donors. Only in-frame clones appear in the TCRdb table, and some are missing; sequencing was by immunoSEQ multiplex PCR. The table has about 72,000 clones, about 95% seen once. The sequencing sample was made of T cells isolated from PBMCs. These receptors were taken from a human donor in good health.

Only a few counts were recorded for this clone. DNA of the CDR3: TGTGCCAACCGAAATCCGGGTCCCACCTTC. Residues: CANRNPGPTF. This chain joins TRBV2 and TRBJ1-2; no clear D gene. This CDR3 has 10 residues. The germline gives CDR1 SNHLY, CDR2 FYNNEI. V gave up 10 bases and J gave up 13 bases, with 16 bases separating them.

This clone was seen only once. V gene TRBV13 combines with J gene TRBJ1-1, with a tentative D call TRBD1 (6 bases). Trimming shortened V by 5 bases and J by 5 bases, and 15 bases separated the two germline ends. This CDR3 has 14 amino acids. Germline CDR1 reads PRHDT; CDR2 reads FYEKMQ (reference sequence). The CDR3 protein is CASSLRGGKTEAFF. CDR3 coding DNA: TGTGCCAGCAGCCTTCGGGGGGGCAAGACTGAAGCTTTCTTT.

V usage is TRBV4-1 and J usage is TRBJ2-3, with 9 positions matching TRBD2. This CDR3 spans 20 amino acids. V was clipped by 1 base and J by 7 bases; unmatched bases: 21. Germline V lookup: CDR1 MGHRA, CDR2 YSYEKL. CDR3 coding DNA: TGCGCCAGCAGCCAAGCAGCGGGGGGACGGACCGGCATCCGGTATCATACGCAGTATTTT. Encoded protein: CASSQAAGGRTGIRYHTQYF.

The chain carries TRBV5-6 and TRBJ2-4; 7 bases fit TRBD1. Per germline, CDR1 SGHDT and CDR2 YYEEEE. V was clipped by 4 bases and J by 4 bases; unmatched bases: 5. The CDR3 extends over 14 amino acids. CDR3 nucleotides: TGTGCCAGCAGCCGCAGGGGGAGTAAAAACATTCAGTACTTC. Translation gives CASSRRGSKNIQYF.

V usage is TRBV5-4 and J usage is TRBJ1-1; possibly TRBD1 for D (5 bases). The germline V and J ends were trimmed by 0 bases and 1 base, with 7 bases remaining between them. The CDR3 spans 14 residues. Looked up from germline, CDR1 is SGHNT and CDR2 is YYREEE (reference sequence). CDR3: CASSLGGSNTEAFF. CDR3 coding DNA: TGTGCCAGCAGCTTGGGGGGCTCGAACACTGAAGCTTTCTTT.

Notes on this clone: The junction and the germline gene differ at one end; a read error may be behind it. The chain has TRBV28 and TRBJ1-1, with no clear D. From germline, CDR1 is MDHEN and CDR2 SYDVKM. The CDR3 consists of 14 residues. The CDR3 sequence: CASSLSGPNAEAFF. DNA for the CDR3: TGTGCCAGCAGTTTATCAGGCCCGAACGCTGAAGCTTTCTTT.

This CDR3 is CASGDRVYETQYF. The CDR3 bases are TGTGCCAGCGGGGACAGGGTTTACGAGACCCAGTACTTC. The rearrangement joins TRBV27 to TRBJ2-5, with TRBD1 matching 9 bases. Germline V gives CDR1 MNHEY, CDR2 SMNVEV (reference sequence). Losses at the gene ends were 8 bases for V and 5 bases for J; bases not matched to a gene: 6. The CDR3 has 13 amino acids.

The chain couples TRBV10-1 to TRBJ2-1; tentatively, D is TRBD1 (7 bases). This CDR3 contains 14 residues. CDR1 and CDR2 (germline): WNHNN, SYGVQD (reference sequence). Trimming removed 5 bases from V and 4 bases from J, with 12 bases in between. The CDR3 loop is CASSSGGPYNEQFF. CDR3 nucleotide sequence: TGCGCCAGCAGTTCAGGGGGGCCGTACAATGAGCAGTTCTTC.

J is TRBJ1-5 and V is TRBV2, with D tentatively TRBD1 (6 bases). Germline CDR1 is SNHLY and CDR2 is FYNNEI. CDR3 length: 15 amino acids. V lost 3 bases and J lost 0, with 9 bases in between. CDR3 sequence (DNA): TGTGCCAGCAGTGAGGGACAACATAGCAATCAGCCCCAGCATTTT. This encodes CASSEGQHSNQPQHF.

Only one count was recorded for this clone. The V call is TRBV10-3, the J call TRBJ2-7, with D tentatively TRBD1 (6 bases). V lost 4 bases and J 6 bases, leaving 16 bases between the germline ends. This CDR3 is built from 14 residues. Germline V gives CDR1 ENHRY, CDR2 SYGVKD. CDR3 DNA: TGTGCCATCAGTGCCCGGGACACCTCTGTCGAGCAGTACTTC. Translated: CAISARDTSVEQYF.

This chain connects TRBV5-6 to TRBJ1-1; maybe TRBD1 (5 bases). Germline CDR1 SGHDT, CDR2 YYEEEE. Trimming stripped 2 bases from V and 2 bases from J, with 10 bases between. The CDR3 loop spans 14 amino acids. The CDR3 loop reads CASSLQVLNTEAFF. Here the CDR3 DNA reads TGTGCCAGCAGCTTACAGGTGCTAAACACTGAAGCTTTCTTT.

The table lists this clone with a count of one. The chain couples TRBV11-3 to TRBJ1-6; D is uncertain. CDR3 length: 14 residues. V gave up 0 bases and J gave up 9 bases, with 9 bases separating them. Germline loops: CDR1 SGHNT, CDR2 YENEEA. The CDR3 loop reads CASSLEGRSSPLHF. The CDR3, as DNA: TGTGCCAGCAGCTTAGAGGGCAGAAGTTCACCCCTCCACTTT. Looking up the rest from reference TRBV11-3 and TRBJ1-6 gives the full variable domain: EAGVVQSPRYKIIEKKQPVAFWCNPISGHNTLYWYLQNLGQGPELLIRYENEEAVDDSQLPKDRFSAERLKGVDSTLKIQPAELGDSAVYLCASSLEGRSSPLHFGNGTRLTVT.

The CDR3 DNA sequence: TGTGCCAGCACTAGCGGGGGCACAGATACGCAGTATTTT. Amino acids: CASTSGGTDTQYF. V gene TRBV25-1 combines with J gene TRBJ2-3, with 9 bases fitting TRBD2. The trim removed 7 bases at V and 1 base at J, leaving 0 bases unmatched. CDR3 length: 13 residues. CDR1 is MGHDK, CDR2 SYGVNS, per germline.

This sequence joins TRBV5-1 and TRBJ2-6; the D gene is possibly TRBD1 (6 bases). Trimming left V 4 bases short and J 2 bases short, with 10 bases between. Germline V CDR1 and CDR2: SGHRS, YFSETQ. This CDR3 is 15 amino acids long. The CDR3 nucleotides are TGCGCCAGCAGCGGAACAGGGCCTGGGGCCAACGTCCTGACTTTC. Its protein is CASSGTGPGANVLTF.

The gene calls are TRBV5-6 and TRBJ2-2; 9 nucleotides align to TRBD1. CDR3 size: 13 residues. J gave up 7 bases and V 5 bases, and 3 bases lay outside the gene matches. CDR1 and CDR2 from the germline V gene are SGHDT and YYEEEE. CDR3 sequence reads: CASRRDRVGELFF. Here the CDR3 DNA reads TGTGCCAGCAGGAGGGACAGGGTCGGGGAGCTGTTTTTT.

The chain uses TRBV5-4 and TRBJ1-1; no definite D call. The V end was cut by 4 bases, the J end by 0 bases, with 13 bases between. Per germline, CDR1 SGHNT and CDR2 YYREEE (reference sequence). This CDR3 has 15 amino acids. The CDR3 spells CASSRKQQLNTEAFF. Written as DNA, the CDR3 is TGTGCCAGCAGCCGTAAACAACAGCTGAACACTGAAGCTTTCTTT.

This clone was picked up one time. The CDR3 nucleotides are TGTGCCAGCAGGCCAAGCGGGACAGGGACGGAGAACACTGAAGCTTTCTTT. Amino acid sequence: CASRPSGTGTENTEAFF. The J gene is TRBJ1-1, the V gene TRBV7-9; 9 nucleotides line up with TRBD1. V shed 6 bases, J shed 1 base, and the junction held 12 bases outside the gene matches. Germline V gene sequence: CDR1 SEHNR, CDR2 FQNEAQ (reference sequence). The CDR3 has 17 residues.

This sequence joins TRBV28 and TRBJ2-7; 7 bases match TRBD1. Germline CDR1 MDHEN, CDR2 SYDVKM. V was clipped by 2 bases and J by 5 bases; unmatched bases: 6. The CDR3 is made up of 14 amino acids. The DNA for the CDR3 is TGTGCCAGCAGTTTAGGCGACAGGGTCGACGAGCAGTACTTC. Protein product: CASSLGDRVDEQYF.

The chain couples TRBV2 to TRBJ1-4; 8 bases map to TRBD1. The CDR3 spans 14 residues. Germline values: CDR1 SNHLY, CDR2 FYNNEI. Losses at the gene ends were 4 bases for V and 5 bases for J; bases not matched to a gene: 3. CDR3 amino acids: CASSATGVNEKLFF. The CDR3 coding sequence is TGTGCCAGCAGTGCGACAGGGGTAAATGAAAAACTGTTTTTT.

The chain joins TRBV2 to TRBJ2-2, with a possible D match to TRBD1 (6 bases). CDR3 length: 14 residues. Germline values: CDR1 SNHLY, CDR2 FYNNEI. V lost 1 base and J lost 8, with 11 bases in between. CDR3 loop: CASSEDRVEGELFF. CDR3 DNA sequence: TGTGCCAGCAGTGAAGACAGGGTGGAGGGGGAGCTGTTTTTT.

This chain uses TRBV6-1 with TRBJ2-1, with 8 bases that match TRBD1. V gave up 3 bases and J gave up 4 bases; unmatched junction bases: 8. Germline V gene data show CDR1 as MNHNS and CDR2 as SASEGT. This CDR3 comprises 16 residues. For the CDR3, the DNA is TGTGCCAGCAGTGACTTACAGGGGGGTTTTTACAATGAGCAGTTCTTC. This encodes CASSDLQGGFYNEQFF.

This chain connects TRBV6-5 to TRBJ1-5; no reliable D call. CDR3 size: 14 residues. Between the trimmed V and J ends, which lost 0 bases and 7 bases, there was a span of 10 bases. Germline loops: CDR1 MNHEY, CDR2 SVGAGI. The CDR3 is CASSYSQSRQPQHF. The CDR3 nucleotides are TGTGCCAGCAGTTACTCGCAATCGCGACAGCCCCAGCATTTT.

The chain couples TRBV19 to TRBJ1-5; D is perhaps TRBD1 (5 bases). The CDR3 has 15 residues. Trimming left V 3 bases short and J 2 bases short, with 11 bases between. Germline loops: CDR1 LNHDA, CDR2 SQIVND (reference sequence). Here the CDR3 DNA reads TGTGCCAGTAGTATTGGCAGGGCGGGCAATCAGCCCCAGCATTTT. Protein product: CASSIGRAGNQPQHF. The variable domain in full, with the rest retrieved from reference TRBV19 and TRBJ1-5, is DGGITQSPKYLFRKEGQNVTLSCEQNLNHDAMYWYRQDPGQGLRLIYYSQIVNDFQKGDIAEGYSVSREKKESFPLTVTSAQKNPTAFYLCASSIGRAGNQPQHFGDGTRLSIL.

The V call is TRBV6-1, the J call TRBJ1-5, with D possibly matching TRBD1 (5 bases). Germline V gene data show CDR1 as MNHNS and CDR2 as SASEGT. V gave up 8 bases and J gave up 0 bases, with 14 bases separating them. The CDR3 totals 15 residues. The CDR3 sequence is CASSPRENSNQPQHF. In nucleotides, the CDR3 is TGTGCCAGCTCCCCCAGGGAAAATAGCAATCAGCCCCAGCATTTT.

This chain joins TRBV7-9 and TRBJ1-4; D perhaps matches TRBD1 (5 bases). V shed 5 bases and J shed 7 bases, with 11 bases lying between them. CDR1 SEHNR and CDR2 FQNEAQ come from the germline V gene (reference sequence). The CDR3 consists of 13 residues. DNA of the CDR3: TGTGCCAGCAGCCTCGGGGGAGGTGAAAAACTGTTTTTT. Its translation is CASSLGGGEKLFF.

The gene calls are TRBV27 and TRBJ1-2, with TRBD1 as a possible D gene (6 bases). Germline CDR1 and CDR2: MNHEY and SMNVEV (reference sequence). This CDR3 has 14 amino acids. The V end was cut by 3 bases, the J end by 4 bases, with 12 bases between. The CDR3 reads CASSFQGHGYGYTF. In DNA form, the CDR3 reads TGTGCCAGCAGTTTTCAGGGACACGGCTATGGCTACACCTTC.

V gene TRBV9 combines with J gene TRBJ2-2; D perhaps matches TRBD2 (5 bases). Germline V CDR1 and CDR2: SGDLS, YYNGEE. V lost 5 bases and J 3 bases, leaving 14 bases between the germline ends. The CDR3 is 15 residues long. CDR3 protein: CASRPGESDTGELFF. The CDR3, as DNA: TGTGCCAGCAGGCCCGGGGAATCGGACACCGGGGAGCTGTTTTTT.

The gene calls are TRBV12-5 and TRBJ2-5, with D tentatively TRBD1 (5 bases). The V end was cut by 2 bases, the J end by 0 bases, with 16 bases between. The CDR3 covers 17 residues. Per germline, CDR1 LGHNT and CDR2 FRNRAP. The chain's CDR3 is CASGLTTIQADQETQYF. CDR3 bases: TGTGCTAGTGGTTTGACCACAATACAGGCCGACCAAGAGACCCAGTACTTC.

The DNA for the CDR3 is TGTGCCAGCAGCTTGCAGGGAGGGTCTGAAGCTTTCTTT. Translation: CASSLQGGSEAFF. The rearrangement joins TRBV7-3 to TRBJ1-1; D possibly corresponds to TRBD1 (5 bases). Germline V gene sequence: CDR1 SGHTA, CDR2 FQGTGA. Deletions cut 3 bases from V and 6 bases from J, with 11 bases between. This CDR3 comprises 13 residues. The full variable domain, rest sourced from reference TRBV7-3 and TRBJ1-1, is GAGVSQTPSNKVTEKGKYVELRCDPISGHTALYWYRQSLGQGPEFLIYFQGTGAADDSGLPNDRFFAVRPEGSVSTLKIQRTERGDSAVYLCASSLQGGSEAFFGQGTRLTVV.

DNA of the CDR3: TGCAGTGCTAGCACGGTCGAGCAGTACTTC. It specifies CSASTVEQYF. The chain carries TRBV20-1 and TRBJ2-7; D not certain. Germline V gene data show CDR1 as DFQATT and CDR2 as SNEGSKA (reference sequence). The CDR3 runs to 10 residues. Trimming left V 3 bases short and J 6 bases short, with 6 bases between.